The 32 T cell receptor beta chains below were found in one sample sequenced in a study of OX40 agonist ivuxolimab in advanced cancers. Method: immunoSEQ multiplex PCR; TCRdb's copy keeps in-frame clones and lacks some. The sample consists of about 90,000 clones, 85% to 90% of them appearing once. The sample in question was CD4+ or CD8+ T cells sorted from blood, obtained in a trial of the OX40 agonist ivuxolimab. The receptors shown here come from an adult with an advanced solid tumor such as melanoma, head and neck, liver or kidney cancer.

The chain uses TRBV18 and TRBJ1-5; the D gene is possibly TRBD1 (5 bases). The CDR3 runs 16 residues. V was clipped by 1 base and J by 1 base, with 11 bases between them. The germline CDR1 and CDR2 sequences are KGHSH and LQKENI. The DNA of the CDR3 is TGTGCCAGCTCACCACGGGGCGGACCAAGCAATCAGCCCCAGCATTTT. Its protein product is CASSPRGGPSNQPQHF.

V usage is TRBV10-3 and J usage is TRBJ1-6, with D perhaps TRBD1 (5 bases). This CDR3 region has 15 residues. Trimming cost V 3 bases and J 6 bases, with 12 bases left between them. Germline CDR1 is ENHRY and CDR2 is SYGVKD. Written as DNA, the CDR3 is TGTGCCATCAGTGACCAGGCAGGGTTTAATTCACCCCTCCACTTT. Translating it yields CAISDQAGFNSPLHF.

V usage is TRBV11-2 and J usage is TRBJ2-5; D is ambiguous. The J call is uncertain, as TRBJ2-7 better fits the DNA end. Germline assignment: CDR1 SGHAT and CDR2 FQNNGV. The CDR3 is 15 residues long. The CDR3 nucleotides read TGTGCCAGCAGCTTAGGCAGTCCCCTTAATTACGAGCAGTACTTC. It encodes CASSLGSPLNYEQYF.

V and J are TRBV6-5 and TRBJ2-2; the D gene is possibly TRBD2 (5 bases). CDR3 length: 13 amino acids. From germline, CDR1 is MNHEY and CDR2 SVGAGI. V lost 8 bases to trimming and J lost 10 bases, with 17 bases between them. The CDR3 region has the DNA TGTGCCAGCGTTAAGAAGGACTGTGAGGAGCTGTTTTTT. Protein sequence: CASVKKDCEELFF.

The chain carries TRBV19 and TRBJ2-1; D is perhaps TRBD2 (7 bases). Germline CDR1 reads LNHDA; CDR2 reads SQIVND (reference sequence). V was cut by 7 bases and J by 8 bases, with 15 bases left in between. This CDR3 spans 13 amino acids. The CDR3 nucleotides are TGTGCCAGTAACGATGGGGGGGCCGATGAGCAGTTCTTC. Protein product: CASNDGGADEQFF.

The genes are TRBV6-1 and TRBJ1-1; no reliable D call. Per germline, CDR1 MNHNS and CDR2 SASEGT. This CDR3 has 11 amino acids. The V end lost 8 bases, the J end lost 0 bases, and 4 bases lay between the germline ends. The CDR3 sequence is CASLMNTEAFF. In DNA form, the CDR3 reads TGTGCCAGCCTGATGAACACTGAAGCTTTCTTT.

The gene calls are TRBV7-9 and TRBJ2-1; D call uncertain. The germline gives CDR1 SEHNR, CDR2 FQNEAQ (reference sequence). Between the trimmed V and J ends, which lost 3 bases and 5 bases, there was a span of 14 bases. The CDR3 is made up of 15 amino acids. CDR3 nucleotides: TGTGCCAGCAGCTTGGGGTACGTCAGTAACAATGAGCAGTTCTTC. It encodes CASSLGYVSNNEQFF.

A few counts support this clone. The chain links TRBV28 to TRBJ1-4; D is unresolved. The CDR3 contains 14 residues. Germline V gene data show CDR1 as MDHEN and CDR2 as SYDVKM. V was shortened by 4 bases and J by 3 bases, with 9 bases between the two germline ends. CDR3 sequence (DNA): TGTGCCAGCAGTTCCGGCGGGGCTAATGAAAAACTGTTTTTT. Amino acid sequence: CASSSGGANEKLFF.

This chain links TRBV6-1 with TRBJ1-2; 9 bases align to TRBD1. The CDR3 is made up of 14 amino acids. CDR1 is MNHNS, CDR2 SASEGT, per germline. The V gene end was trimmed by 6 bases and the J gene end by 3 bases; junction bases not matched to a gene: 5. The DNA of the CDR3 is TGTGCCAGCAGGGGTACAGGGGGCGACTATGGCTACACCTTC. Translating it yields CASRGTGGDYGYTF.

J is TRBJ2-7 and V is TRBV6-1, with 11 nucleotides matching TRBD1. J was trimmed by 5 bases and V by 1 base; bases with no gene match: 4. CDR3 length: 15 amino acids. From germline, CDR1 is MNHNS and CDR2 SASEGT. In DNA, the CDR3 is TGTGCCAGCAGTGAAGTCGGGGACAGGGGGGACGAGCAGTACTTC. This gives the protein CASSEVGDRGDEQYF.

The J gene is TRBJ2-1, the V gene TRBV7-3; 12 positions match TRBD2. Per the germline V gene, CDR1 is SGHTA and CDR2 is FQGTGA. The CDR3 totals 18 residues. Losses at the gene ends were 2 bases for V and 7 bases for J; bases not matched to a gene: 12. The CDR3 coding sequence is TGTGCCAGCAGCTTAGGGCTAGCGGGAGGGCCAGTTATTAATGAGCAGTTCTTC. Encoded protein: CASSLGLAGGPVINEQFF.

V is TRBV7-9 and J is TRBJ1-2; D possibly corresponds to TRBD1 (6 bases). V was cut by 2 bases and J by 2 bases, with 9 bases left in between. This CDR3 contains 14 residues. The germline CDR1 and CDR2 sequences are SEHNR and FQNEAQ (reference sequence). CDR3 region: CASSLSQGNYGYTF. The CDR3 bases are TGTGCCAGCAGCTTATCTCAGGGGAACTATGGCTACACCTTC.

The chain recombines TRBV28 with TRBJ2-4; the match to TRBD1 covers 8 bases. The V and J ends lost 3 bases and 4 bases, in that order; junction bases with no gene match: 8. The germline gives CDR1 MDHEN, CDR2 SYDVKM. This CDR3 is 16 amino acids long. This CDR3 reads CASSFSRWDRKNIQYF. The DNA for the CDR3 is TGTGCCAGCAGTTTCTCTCGTTGGGACAGGAAAAACATTCAGTACTTC.

The CDR3 protein is CASSTIGSISYSNQPQHF. The CDR3 DNA reads TGTGCCAGTAGTACTATAGGGAGTATTTCTTATAGCAATCAGCCCCAGCATTTT. V is TRBV19 and J is TRBJ1-5, with D unresolved. The CDR3 contains 18 residues. Germline values: CDR1 LNHDA, CDR2 SQIVND (reference sequence). V lost 4 bases, J lost 0 bases, and 19 bases lay in between.

DNA for the CDR3: TGCAGCCATCACAGGGGATGTAACTATGGCTACACCTTC. Encoded protein: CSHHRGCNYGYTF. The gene calls are TRBV29-1 and TRBJ1-2; 7 bases line up with TRBD1. V lost 8 bases, J lost 1 base, and 7 bases stayed unmatched. The CDR3 loop spans 13 amino acids. Germline V lookup: CDR1 SQVTM, CDR2 ANQGSEA.

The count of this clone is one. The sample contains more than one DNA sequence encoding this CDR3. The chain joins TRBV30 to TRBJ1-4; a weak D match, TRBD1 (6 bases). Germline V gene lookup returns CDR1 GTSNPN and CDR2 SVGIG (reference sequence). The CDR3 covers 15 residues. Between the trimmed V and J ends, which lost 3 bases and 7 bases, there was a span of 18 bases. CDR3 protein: CAWRRGLVGGEKLFF. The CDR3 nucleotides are TGTGCCTGGAGACGGGGTTTGGTAGGGGGTGAAAAACTGTTTTTT.

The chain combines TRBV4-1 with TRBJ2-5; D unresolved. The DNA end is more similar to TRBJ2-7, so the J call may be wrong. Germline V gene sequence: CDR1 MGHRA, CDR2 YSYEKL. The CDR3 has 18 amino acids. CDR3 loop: CASSLTIRPAELSYEQYF. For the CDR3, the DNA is TGCGCCAGCAGCCTCACCATAAGACCTGCGGAACTCTCCTACGAGCAGTACTTC.

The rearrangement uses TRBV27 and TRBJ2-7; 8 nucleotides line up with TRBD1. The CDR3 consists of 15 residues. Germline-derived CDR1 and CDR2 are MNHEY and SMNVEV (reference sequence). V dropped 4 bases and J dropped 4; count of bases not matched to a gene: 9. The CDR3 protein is CASSSSPGQVYEQYF. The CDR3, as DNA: TGTGCCAGCAGTTCCTCACCGGGACAGGTGTACGAGCAGTACTTC.

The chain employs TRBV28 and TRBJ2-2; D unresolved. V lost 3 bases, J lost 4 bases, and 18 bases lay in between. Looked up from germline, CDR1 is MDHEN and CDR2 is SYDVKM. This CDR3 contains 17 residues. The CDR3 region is CASSFGSASDFTGELFF. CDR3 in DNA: TGTGCCAGCAGTTTTGGTTCCGCTAGTGACTTCACCGGGGAGCTGTTTTTT.

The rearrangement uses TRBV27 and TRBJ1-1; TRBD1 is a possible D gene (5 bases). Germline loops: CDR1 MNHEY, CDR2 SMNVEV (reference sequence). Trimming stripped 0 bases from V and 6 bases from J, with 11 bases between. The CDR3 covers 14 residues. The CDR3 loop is CASSLSGGRAEAFF. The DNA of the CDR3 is TGTGCCAGCAGTTTATCGGGGGGAAGGGCTGAAGCTTTCTTT.

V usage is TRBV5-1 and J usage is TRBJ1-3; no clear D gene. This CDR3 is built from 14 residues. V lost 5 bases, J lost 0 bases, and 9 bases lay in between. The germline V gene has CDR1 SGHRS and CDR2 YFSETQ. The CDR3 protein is CASSEETSGNTIYF. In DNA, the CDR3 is TGCGCCAGCAGTGAGGAGACCTCTGGAAACACCATATATTTT.

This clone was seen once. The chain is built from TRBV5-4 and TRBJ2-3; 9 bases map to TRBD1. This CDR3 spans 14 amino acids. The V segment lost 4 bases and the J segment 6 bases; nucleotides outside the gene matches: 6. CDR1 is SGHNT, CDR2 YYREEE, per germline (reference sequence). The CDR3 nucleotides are TGTGCCAGCAGCCCGGGACAGGGCGCGGATACGCAGTATTTT. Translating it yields CASSPGQGADTQYF.

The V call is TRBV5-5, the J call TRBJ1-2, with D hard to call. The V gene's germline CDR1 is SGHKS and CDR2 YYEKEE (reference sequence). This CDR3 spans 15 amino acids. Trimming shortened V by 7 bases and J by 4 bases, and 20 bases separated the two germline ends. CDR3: CASELRGQIAYGYTF. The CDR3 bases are TGTGCCAGCGAACTCCGCGGGCAGATCGCCTATGGCTACACCTTC.

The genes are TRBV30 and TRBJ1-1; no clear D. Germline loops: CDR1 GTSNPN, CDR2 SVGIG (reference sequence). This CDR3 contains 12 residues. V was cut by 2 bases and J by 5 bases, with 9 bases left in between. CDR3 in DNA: TGTGCCTGGAGTCATGTGGGTACTGAAGCTTTCTTT. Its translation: CAWSHVGTEAFF.

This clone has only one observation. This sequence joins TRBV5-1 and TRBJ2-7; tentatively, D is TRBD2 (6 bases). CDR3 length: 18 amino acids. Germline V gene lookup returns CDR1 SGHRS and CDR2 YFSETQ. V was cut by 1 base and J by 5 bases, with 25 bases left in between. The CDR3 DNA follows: TGCGCCAGCAGCTTGCCGAATTCCGGGCGACTAGGGGCCCACGAGCAGTACTTC. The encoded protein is CASSLPNSGRLGAHEQYF.

The CDR3 DNA follows: TGTGCCTGGAGTTGGGCCCCTAATGAAAAACTGTTTTTT. Encoded protein: CAWSWAPNEKLFF. This chain joins TRBV30 and TRBJ1-4, with unresolved D. This CDR3 region has 13 residues. V was clipped by 2 bases and J by 3 bases, with 7 bases between them. In germline, CDR1 is GTSNPN, CDR2 SVGIG (reference sequence).

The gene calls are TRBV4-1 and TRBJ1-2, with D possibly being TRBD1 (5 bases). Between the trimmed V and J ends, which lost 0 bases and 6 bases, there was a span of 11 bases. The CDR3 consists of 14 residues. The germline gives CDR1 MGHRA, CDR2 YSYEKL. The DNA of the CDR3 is TGCGCCAGCAGCCAAGACGCGGGGGAACATGGCTACACCTTC. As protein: CASSQDAGEHGYTF.

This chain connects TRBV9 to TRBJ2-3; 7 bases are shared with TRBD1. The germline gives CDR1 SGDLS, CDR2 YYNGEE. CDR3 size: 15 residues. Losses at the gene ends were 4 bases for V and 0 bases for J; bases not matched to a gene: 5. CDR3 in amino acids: CASSLLGQSTDTQYF. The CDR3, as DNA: TGTGCCAGCAGCCTCCTGGGACAGAGCACAGATACGCAGTATTTT.

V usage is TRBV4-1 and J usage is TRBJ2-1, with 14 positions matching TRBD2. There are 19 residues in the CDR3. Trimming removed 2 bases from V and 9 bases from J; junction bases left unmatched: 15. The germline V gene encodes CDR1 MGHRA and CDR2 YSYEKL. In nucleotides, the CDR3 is TGCGCCAGCAGCCAAAGGGGTTCGACTAGCGGGAGGGCCGGGTCTGAGCAGTTCTTC. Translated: CASSQRGSTSGRAGSEQFF.

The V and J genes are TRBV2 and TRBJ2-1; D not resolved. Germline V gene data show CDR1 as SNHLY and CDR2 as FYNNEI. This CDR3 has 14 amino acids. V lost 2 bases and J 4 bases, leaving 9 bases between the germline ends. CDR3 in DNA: TGTGCCAGCAGTGAACAGACTTATTACAATGAGCAGTTCTTC. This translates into CASSEQTYYNEQFF.

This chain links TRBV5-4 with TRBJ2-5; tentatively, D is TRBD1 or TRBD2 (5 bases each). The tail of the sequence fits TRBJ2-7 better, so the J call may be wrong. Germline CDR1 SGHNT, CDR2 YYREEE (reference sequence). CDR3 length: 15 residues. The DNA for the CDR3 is TGTGCCAGCAGCTTGGGTACCGGGGCGCCCTACGAGCAGTACTTC. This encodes CASSLGTGAPYEQYF.

CDR3 protein: CASSPRTGTTEAFF. Written as DNA, the CDR3 is TGTGCCAGTAGTCCACGGACAGGGACCACTGAAGCTTTCTTT. The chain combines TRBV19 with TRBJ1-1, with 8 positions matching TRBD1. Germline-derived CDR1 and CDR2 are LNHDA and SQIVND (reference sequence). The CDR3 is 14 residues long. Trimming removed 5 bases from V and 4 bases from J; junction bases left unmatched: 6. Drawing the rest from reference TRBV19 and TRBJ1-1, the complete variable domain is DGGITQSPKYLFRKEGQNVTLSCEQNLNHDAMYWYRQDPGQGLRLIYYSQIVNDFQKGDIAEGYSVSREKKESFPLTVTSAQKNPTAFYLCASSPRTGTTEAFFGQGTRLTVV.